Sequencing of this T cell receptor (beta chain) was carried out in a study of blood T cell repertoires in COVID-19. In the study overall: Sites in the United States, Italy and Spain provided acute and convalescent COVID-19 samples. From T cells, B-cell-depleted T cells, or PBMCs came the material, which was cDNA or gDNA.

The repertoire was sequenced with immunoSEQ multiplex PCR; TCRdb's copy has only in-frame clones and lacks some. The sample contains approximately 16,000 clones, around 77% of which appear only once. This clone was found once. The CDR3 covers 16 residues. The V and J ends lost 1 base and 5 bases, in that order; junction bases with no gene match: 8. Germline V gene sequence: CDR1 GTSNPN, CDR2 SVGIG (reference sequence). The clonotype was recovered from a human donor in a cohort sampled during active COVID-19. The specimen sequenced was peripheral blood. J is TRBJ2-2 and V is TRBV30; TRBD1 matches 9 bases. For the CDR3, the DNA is TGTGCCTGGAGTGCGGGGACAGGGAGGCGAACCGGGGAGCTGTTTTTT. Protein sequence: CAWSAGTGRRTGELFF. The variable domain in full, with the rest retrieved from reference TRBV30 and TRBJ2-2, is SQTIHQWPATLVQPVGSPLSLECTVEGTSNPNLYWYRQAAGRGLQLLFYSVGIGQISSEVPQNLSASRPQDRQFILSSKKLLLSDSGFYLCAWSAGTGRRTGELFFGEGSRLTVL.